One and the same sample provided the 9 T cell receptor beta chains below, sequenced in a study of blood T cell repertoires in COVID-19. Repertoires were generated with immunoSEQ multiplex PCR, while TCRdb's copy carries only in-frame clones and drops some. The sample holds approximately 450,000 clones, approximately 90% seen once. Sequencing was carried out using PBMCs or T cells enriched from blood (not recorded which). The receptors originated from a young woman with acute COVID-19.

The genes are TRBV7-8 and TRBJ2-7; tentatively, D is TRBD2 (5 bases). The CDR3 has 14 residues. In germline, CDR1 is SGHVS, CDR2 FQNEAQ. The V and J ends lost 2 bases and 6 bases respectively, with 14 bases between them. The CDR3 nucleotides read TGTGCCAGCAGCTTAACGGACTCCCTCAGCGAGCAGTACTTC. It codes for CASSLTDSLSEQYF.

This chain joins TRBV7-8 and TRBJ1-2; maybe TRBD1 (6 bases). Trimming left V 1 base short and J 4 bases short, with 10 bases between. Germline-derived CDR1 and CDR2 are SGHVS and FQNEAQ. This CDR3 has 14 residues. As DNA, the CDR3 is TGTGCCAGCAGCTTAGAAGGGGGGGGCTATGGCTACACCTTC. This encodes CASSLEGGGYGYTF. Full variable domain (remainder filled in from reference TRBV7-8 and TRBJ1-2): GAGVSQSPRYKVAKRGQDVALRCDPISGHVSLFWYQQALGQGPEFLTYFQNEAQLDKSGLPSDRFFAERPEGSVSTLKIQRTQQEDSAVYLCASSLEGGGYGYTFGSGTRLTVV.

CDR3 nucleotides: TGTGCCAGCTCATCGACTAGCGGGAGAACAGATACGCAGTATTTT. Translation: CASSSTSGRTDTQYF. The chain joins TRBV18 to TRBJ2-3; 12 positions agree with TRBD2. J gave up 3 bases and V 5 bases, and 3 bases lay outside the gene matches. CDR1 KGHSH and CDR2 LQKENI come from the germline V gene. This CDR3 has 15 residues.

This clone was detected once. V gene TRBV7-2 combines with J gene TRBJ2-7; 10 positions match TRBD2. With 4 bases clipped from V and 2 bases from J, the junction kept 8 bases outside the gene matches. The CDR3 runs to 16 residues. The germline gives CDR1 SGHTA, CDR2 FQGNSA. This CDR3 is CASSSGTSAITYEQYF. As DNA, the CDR3 is TGTGCCAGCAGCTCGGGGACTAGCGCGATAACCTACGAGCAGTACTTC.

The chain is built from TRBV5-1 and TRBJ2-1; 12 bases align to TRBD2. The CDR3 has 17 residues. Trimming at V came to 4 bases and at J to 7 bases, leaving 12 bases not matched to a gene. Germline CDR1 and CDR2: SGHRS and YFSETQ. Here the CDR3 reads CASSLIGTSGGMNEQFF. In DNA, the CDR3 is TGCGCCAGCAGCCTGATTGGTACTAGCGGGGGGATGAATGAGCAGTTCTTC.

The gene calls are TRBV28 and TRBJ1-1, with 8 bases matching TRBD1. Germline V gene data show CDR1 as MDHEN and CDR2 as SYDVKM. The trim removed 10 bases at V and 3 bases at J, leaving 4 bases unmatched. The CDR3 is 12 amino acids. CDR3 sequence reads: CAIHRGDTEAFF. The CDR3 coding sequence is TGTGCCATCCACAGGGGGGACACTGAAGCTTTCTTT.

The rearrangement joins TRBV6-5 to TRBJ1-2; 8 bases fit TRBD1. The V and J ends lost 7 bases and 4 bases, in that order; junction bases with no gene match: 5. Germline V gene lookup returns CDR1 MNHEY and CDR2 SVGAGI. The CDR3 contains 13 residues. The CDR3 reads CASTGGAFYGYTF. The CDR3, as DNA: TGTGCCAGCACAGGGGGCGCTTTCTATGGCTACACCTTC.

V is TRBV18 and J is TRBJ2-4; weak D call: TRBD1 (5 bases). Germline-derived CDR1 and CDR2 are KGHSH and LQKENI. The V and J ends lost 1 base and 0 bases respectively, with 7 bases between them. The CDR3 length is 15 residues. CDR3 DNA sequence: TGTGCCAGCTCACCACAGGGGTTAGCCAAAAACATTCAGTACTTC. Protein: CASSPQGLAKNIQYF.

V gene TRBV19 combines with J gene TRBJ1-5, with TRBD1 matching 10 bases. CDR3 size: 13 residues. The V and J ends lost 11 bases and 5 bases, in that order; junction bases with no gene match: 6. Germline assignment: CDR1 LNHDA and CDR2 SQIVND (reference sequence). The CDR3 bases are TGTGCCTCGAAGGGACAGGGGTATCAGCCCCAGCATTTT. It specifies CASKGQGYQPQHF.